Listed here is a single TCR beta chain. This clone was counted a few times. The target of this receptor is not known. Nothing much larger sits one base from this clone, and base qualities are not available. The data are from a study of cytomegalovirus exposure and HLA in healthy donors (dated by TCRdb to 2016 to 2017). The study in broad terms: An earlier analysis of 587 of the donors reported under 300 Gb of sequence data and roughly 120 million unique TCR beta sequences obtained from around 170 million T cells. An early release that covered about 600 HLA-typed donors contained about 300 gigabases of sequencing data and 75 million to 100 million unique TCR sequences. Of the roughly 390 genotyped donors, approximately 83% fell in the genetic ancestry cluster associated with self-reported Caucasian donors. The study was designed to test whether signatures of past pathogen exposure could be identified by cataloging public T cell receptors. The study profiled the T cell repertoires of under 850 subjects by immunosequencing and related them to cytomegalovirus serostatus. Besides the first cohort of some 670 subjects, a separate validation cohort made up of some 110 different subjects was used. The study combined high-throughput TCR immunosequencing, statistical association of individual TCRs with disease status, and machine learning to predict cytomegalovirus infection status. To study patterns of TCR occurrence, a later analysis re-analyzed previously published TCR beta repertoires from around 700 donors and added high-resolution HLA genotyping. Rather than drawing on any new phenotypic data, the later analysis identified candidate immune exposures from TCR beta sequences and the way those sequences occurred across donors. An earlier analysis of about 600 of the donors used high-throughput TCR beta sequencing to judge whether each TCR beta V gene segment behaved as functional or pseudogenic. Donor age, sex, ethnicity and CMV serostatus were collected together with the repertoire data. A later genetic analysis took genome-wide SNP genotypes for about 55% of the 666 donors and used that subset as a discovery cohort. Every repertoire in the discovery cohort had been generated on one and the same sequencing platform. HLA typing included class I and class II loci at four-digit resolution. The number of donors typed differed by locus, with 629-630 for A, B, C, DRB1 and DQB1, approximately 500 for DQA1, 606 for DPA1, and some 450 for DPB1. Because of strong linkage in the cohort, roughly five DR-DQ haplotypes were treated as single units for association and clustering. Among a few hundred genotyped donors of the cohort, an average of roughly 240,000 unique TCR beta nucleotide sequences were sequenced per donor, roughly a sixth of them non-productive.

General conclusions and limits of the study: A further reported finding was that TCR beta sequences accurately predicted the HLA-A and HLA-B alleles for most subjects in the first cohort. Correlated functional status among segregating V segments might be attributable to linkage disequilibrium, but an unknown experimental factor could not be ruled out. Roughly uniform sequencing depth across donors was assumed in presence/absence analyses, although this assumption may not hold. According to the authors, the approach could potentially be generalized to other disease states and immunological phenotypes. In an earlier analysis of approximately 600 of the donors, most TCR beta V segments were observed in productive rearrangements about 90% or about 30% of the time, broadly matching IMGT annotations. In a later analysis, HLA-associated TCR beta chains showed more clonal expansion and lower generation probabilities than non-associated chains that were equally common. Over 15 rarely observed V segments, including chromosome 9 orphons, were excluded from the earlier analysis of some 590 of the donors because counts were too low. According to a later analysis, most CMV-associated TCR beta chains appeared to be HLA-restricted, and the HLA associations seemed to be driven largely by CMV exposure. A later analysis reported that several top co-occurrence clusters appeared linked to parvovirus B19, influenza, CMV and Epstein-Barr virus. A few of the identified cytomegalovirus-associated TCR beta chains were confirmed in vitro to be specific for cytomegalovirus antigens. CMV serostatus was the only immune exposure information available for the cohort. HLA typing was unavailable for some donors at each locus, so association tests used only the typed subset. In the study, approximately 160 TCR beta chains were listed as associated with cytomegalovirus. In a later analysis, TCR association rates were found to vary across HLA loci, with the most associated TCRs seen for DRB1 alleles and the fewest for HLA-C alleles. The cohort was sequenced for TCR beta chains only, and without alpha or paired-chain data the features that could be detected were limited. The sequencing pipeline was judged likely to have produced a cluster of highly shared sequence variants as a technical artifact. The 87-base-pair reads could not distinguish some IMGT-functional V segments, including TRBV6-2 and TRBV6-3, so those segments were excluded. Most TCR sequences were seen in very few donors, while some public TCRs were found in many individuals. Specific HLA alleles were associated with over 15,000 TCR beta sequences at a false discovery rate of 0.05 in a later analysis. In both the original and validation cohorts, the classifier was reported to diagnose cytomegalovirus status with high specificity and sensitivity. In a later genetic analysis, fewer N-insertions in productive TCRs were reported among donors in an Asian-associated ancestry cluster than the approximately 710-donor mean. A later genetic analysis associated a missense DCLRE1C variant with V-gene and J-gene trimming of TCR beta chains, and an independent cohort replicated the association. Strong co-occurrence of HLA alleles, especially DR and DQ, made assigning TCR associations to individual alleles difficult.

The cohort consisted of 650 to 850 healthy bone marrow donors. At the time of sampling, every cohort member was nominally healthy, though immune exposures that went unrecorded were likely present. The donor tested CMV seronegative and was one of the 352 seronegative cohort members. A peripheral blood sample was collected from each donor, and TCR beta sequencing was performed on peripheral blood mononuclear cells. The Qiagen DNeasy Blood Extraction Kit was used to extract genomic DNA from the blood cell samples. From the cysteine through the phenylalanine, the CDR3 covers 13 amino acids. The read is trimmed to its CDR3 DNA, 39 bases read in frame from base 1. The germline V gene (reference sequence) yields SGHNT for CDR1 and YYREEE for CDR2. The junction shows trimming of 5 bases on V and 1 base on J, plus 8 bases between the germline ends. The method was the immunoSEQ multiplex PCR assay. A mixture of 60 forward primers for TCR Vbeta segments and 13 reverse primers for TCR Jbeta segments was used in the multiplex PCR. Amplification of the CDR3 region of rearranged TCR beta genes was performed with a multiplex PCR assay on genomic DNA. On the Illumina HiSeq System, the amplified TCR beta libraries were sequenced as 87-base-pair reads. As for the authors' bioinformatics: Across the 670 or so repertoires, a later analysis counted 80 million or so unique TCR beta chains, 9.5 million to 13 million of which were shared by at least two donors. A nearest-neighbor algorithm error-corrected the raw reads and collapsed the reads into unique sequences, merging closely related sequences to remove PCR and sequencing errors. To assign V, D and J gene segments, CDR3 sequences were aligned to IMGT reference sequences. For a sequence to be retained, a match of at least six nucleotides was required to both a V gene segment and a J gene segment. Rearrangements were classified as productive when the CDR3 lacked stop codons and remained in frame with V and J, and all other rearrangements were classified as non-productive. Following IMGT convention, CDR3 was defined as the stretch from the second conserved V-encoded cysteine up to the conserved J-encoded phenylalanine. Sequences without an unambiguous match to a single V gene segment were excluded from the earlier analysis of approximately 560 of the donors. An earlier analysis of about 600 of the donors called V segments functional above 56.7% productive rearrangements and segregating when the between-donor standard deviation exceeded 5%. A statistical classification framework was built to diagnose cytomegalovirus status from the catalog of TCR beta chain sequences. In a later analysis, V and J genes were assigned by comparing TCR nucleotide sequences against IMGT/GENE-DB human TR gene sequences. Using the TCRdist pipeline, a later analysis assigned CDR3 sequences along with most-parsimonious VDJ recombination scenarios. In a later analysis, each TCR beta chain was defined by its CDR3 amino acid sequence together with its V-gene family, and reads lacking a unique V-gene family were excluded. As a way to deal with suspected cross-contamination and a sequencing artifact, a later analysis dropped 592 nucleotide sequences that were highly shared and had low generation probability. In a later analysis, a clonal expansion index for each public chain was calculated from normalized within-repertoire ranks of inferred template counts. In a later analysis, generation probabilities were computed using a VDJ recombination model fitted to out-of-frame rearrangements, and the results were checked against IGoR. Hypergeometric tests were used in a later analysis to score TCR-TCR, TCR-HLA and TCR-CMV co-occurrence, with a repertoire-size bias correction applied to the TCR pairs. False discovery rates were estimated in a later analysis by permuting HLA or CMV assignments 20 times. In a later analysis, co-occurring TCRs were grouped using DBSCAN, and TCRdist sequence similarity was added for clustering within HLA-allele-positive subsets. Repertoires with fewer than 30,000 or more than 120,000 public chains were left out of co-occurrence clustering, as were four to six repertoires with anomalous nucleotide sharing. TCRdb took this table from immuneACCESS and kept in-frame rearrangements with V and J called. Such tables lack part of the clones; where checked against another copy, unresolved V genes explain under half of the gap, and the rest is unexplained. That table gives V, J and clone size, and the DNA gave D and trimming. The sample profile shows more than 150,000 clones; over 75% of them were found once. The leading ten clones occupy roughly 0.23% of the sample.

The chain uses TRBV5-4 and TRBJ2-3, with the identity of the D gene unclear. The sequenced sample was PBMCs. The clonotype was recovered from a girl in the first two years of life in good health and CMV-seronegative. The sequenced DNA is TGTGCCAGCAGATCTCTCGGCACAGATACGCAGTATTTT. This gives the protein CASRSLGTDTQYF.